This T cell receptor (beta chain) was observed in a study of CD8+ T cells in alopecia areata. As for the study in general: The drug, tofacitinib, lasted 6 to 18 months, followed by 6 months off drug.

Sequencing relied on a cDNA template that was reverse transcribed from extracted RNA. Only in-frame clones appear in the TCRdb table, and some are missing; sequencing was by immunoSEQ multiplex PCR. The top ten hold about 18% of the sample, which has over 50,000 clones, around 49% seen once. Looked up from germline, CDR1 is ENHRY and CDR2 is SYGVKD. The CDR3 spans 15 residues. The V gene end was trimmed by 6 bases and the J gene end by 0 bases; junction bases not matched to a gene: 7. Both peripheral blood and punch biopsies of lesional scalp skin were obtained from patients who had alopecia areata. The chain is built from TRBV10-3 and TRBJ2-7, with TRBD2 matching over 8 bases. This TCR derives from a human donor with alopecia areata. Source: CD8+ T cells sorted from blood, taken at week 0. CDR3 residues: CAIRTGLADSYEQYF. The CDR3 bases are TGTGCCATCAGGACCGGACTAGCAGACTCCTACGAGCAGTACTTC.